This T cell receptor (beta chain) originates from a study of a mutant IDH1 vaccine in newly diagnosed glioma. Overall study: There were approximately 60% males and around 40% females among treated patients, whose mean age was about 40 years. Visit V12 happened at week 35; visit V13 happened at week 47. General study results and limits: Evidence of vaccine-induced immune responses was documented in about 93% of patients.

The CDR3 is 14 residues long. The germline V gene has CDR1 SGHNT and CDR2 YENEEA. Between the trimmed V and J ends, which lost 4 bases and 4 bases, there was a span of 11 bases. Time point indicated: week 35, safety follow-up. Each dose delivered 300 ug of mutant IDH1 20-mer peptide subcutaneously with imiquimod. Donor tumors were new WHO grade 3 or 4 IDH1-mutant, ATRX-lost astrocytomas. With regard to this clone: As yet, its antigen is unknown.

TCRdb's copy holds only in-frame clones and misses some; the assay was immunoSEQ multiplex PCR. The sample carries about 56,000 clones, less than 90% recorded once. Sample: PBMCs, taken from a glioma patient whose treatment included an IDH1 peptide vaccine. This TCR came from a man between 40 and 49 years old with glioma. The rearrangement joins TRBV11-3 to TRBJ1-3, with D possibly matching TRBD1 (5 bases). The CDR3 DNA follows: TGTGCCAGCAGCTCGGGGGTTGCCGGAAACACCATATATTTT. This encodes CASSSGVAGNTIYF.